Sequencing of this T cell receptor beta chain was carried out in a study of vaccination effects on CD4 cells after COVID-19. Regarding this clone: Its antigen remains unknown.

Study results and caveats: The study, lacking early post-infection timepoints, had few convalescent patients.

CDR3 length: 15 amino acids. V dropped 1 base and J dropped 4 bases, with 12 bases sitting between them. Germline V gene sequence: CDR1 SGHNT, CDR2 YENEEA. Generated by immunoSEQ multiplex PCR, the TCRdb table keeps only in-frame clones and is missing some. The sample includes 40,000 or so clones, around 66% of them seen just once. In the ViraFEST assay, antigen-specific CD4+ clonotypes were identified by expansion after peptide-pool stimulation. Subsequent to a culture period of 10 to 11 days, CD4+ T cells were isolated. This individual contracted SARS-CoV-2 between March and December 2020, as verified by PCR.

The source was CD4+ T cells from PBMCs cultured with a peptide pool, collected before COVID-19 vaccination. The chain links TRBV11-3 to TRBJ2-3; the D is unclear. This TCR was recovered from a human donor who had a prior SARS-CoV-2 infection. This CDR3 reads CASSLVRPRPDTQYF. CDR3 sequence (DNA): TGTGCCAGCAGCTTAGTTAGGCCCCGCCCAGATACGCAGTATTTT.